A selection of T cell receptor beta chains follows, all from one sample in a study of tumor-infiltrating lymphocytes in primary liver carcinoma. TCRdb reprocessed the multiplex PCR reads via MiXCR and lists one record per CDR3 protein. Counted here are around 78,000 distinct CDR3 sequences, 71% occurring once; the ten biggest clones make up around 13%. Sequenced: liver tumor tissue from sampling region 4. All receptors derive from a woman aged 55 to 70 with primary liver carcinoma and hepatitis B virus infection. Both conserved end residues are part of each CDR3. The D gene is left open where the match is weak. Clone size is stated in some rows and not others, as once, few, many or a class when expanded.

j_call,d_call,v_call,clone_size,cdr3_aa,cdr3_nt
TRBJ2-5,TRBD2,TRBV28,-,CVSRVVGRASGGGTQYF,TGTGTCAGCCGTGTAGTAGGGCGGGCTAGCGGCGGCGGGACCCAGTACTTC
TRBJ1-1,TRBD1,TRBV13,medium-sized,CASSFRQGSTEAFF,TGTGCCAGCAGCTTCCGACAGGGGAGTACTGAAGCTTTCTTT
TRBJ1-2,TRBD1,TRBV30,-,CAWKPGQHRGGGNTF,TGTGCCTGGAAACCCGGACAGCACAGGGGCGGTGGCAACACCTTC
TRBJ1-2,-,TRBV5-1,many,CASRDEGADYGYTF,TGCGCCAGCAGAGATGAAGGGGCAGACTATGGCTACACCTTC
TRBJ2-7,-,TRBV20-1,-,CSAREGSLLERYF,TGCAGTGCTAGAGAAGGGAGTTTGCTCGAGCGGTACTTC
TRBJ2-1,TRBD2,TRBV6-1,-,CASSPVLAGMNNEQFF,TGCGCCAGCAGTCCAGTACTAGCGGGGATGAACAATGAGCAGTTCTTC
TRBJ2-7,-,TRBV10-3,-,CAIAKVTYKQYF,TGTGCCATTGCGAAGGTAACCTACAAGCAGTACTTC
TRBJ1-2,-,TRBV12-3/TRBV12-4,many,CASSLDKNYGYTF,TGTGCCAGCAGTTTGGACAAAAACTATGGCTACACCTTC
TRBJ2-4,-,TRBV11-2,-,CASSPGRVLSVRDIKYF,TGTGCCAGCAGCCCAGGCAGGGTACTAAGCGTGAGGGACATTAAGTACTTC
TRBJ2-4,-,TRBV10-3,-,CAISEQGSGYQYF,TGTGCCATCAGTGAACAGGGTAGCGGTTATCAGTACTTC
TRBJ2-7,-,TRBV5-6,-,CASNLPAIRSEQYF,TGTGCCAGCAACTTACCAGCAATCAGGAGCGAGCAGTACTTC
TRBJ1-2,-,TRBV29-1,-,CSVEETANYGHTF,TGCAGTGTTGAAGAGACAGCTAACTATGGCCACACCTTC
TRBJ2-7,-,TRBV6-6,medium-sized,CASSMGVWEQYF,TGTGCCAGCAGTATGGGGGTATGGGAGCAGTACTTC
TRBJ2-1,-,TRBV29-1,-,CSVDDLVFNEQFF,TGCAGCGTTGACGACCTTGTATTCAATGAGCAGTTCTTC
TRBJ2-1,-,TRBV11-2,-,CASSSMSGANERSF,TGTGCCAGCAGCTCAATGTCTGGGGCCAATGAGCGGTCCTTC
TRBJ2-2,TRBD2,TRBV6-1,-,CASSARPSGSLSGELFF,TGCGCCAGCAGTGCAAGGCCTAGCGGGAGTCTTTCCGGGGAGCTGTTTTTT
TRBJ2-7,TRBD1,TRBV28,few,CASSPGGQLFYEQYF,TGTGCCAGCAGTCCTGGGGGACAGTTATTCTACGAGCAGTACTTC